The subject of this entry is one T cell receptor beta chain. This CDR3 comprises 15 residues. This entry comes from a study of blood T cell repertoires in COVID-19. On the study more broadly: Samples taken during acute and convalescent COVID-19 were collected in the United States, Italy and Spain. Sources were T cells, B-cell-depleted T cells, or PBMCs; the material itself was cDNA or gDNA.

Original handling: Amplification from reference gene primers served as the basis for estimated nucleated cell counts. Repertoires were generated with immunoSEQ multiplex PCR, while TCRdb's copy carries only in-frame clones and drops some. From that table come the V and J calls and clone size; the DNA was used to work out D and trimming. Found here are more than 150,000 clones, around nine tenths of them singletons; the top ten hold 2% to 2.5%. The sequencing input was peripheral blood. This clonotype was obtained from a man aged 70 or older with active or convalescent COVID-19. J is TRBJ1-5 and V is TRBV21-1; TRBD1 is the table's D call, not checked against the DNA. TRBV21-1 is tagged as a pseudogene. The CDR3 here is CASRYRGDSNQPQHF. As DNA, the CDR3 is TGTGCCAGCAGATACAGGGGAGATAGCAATCAGCCCCAGCATTTT.